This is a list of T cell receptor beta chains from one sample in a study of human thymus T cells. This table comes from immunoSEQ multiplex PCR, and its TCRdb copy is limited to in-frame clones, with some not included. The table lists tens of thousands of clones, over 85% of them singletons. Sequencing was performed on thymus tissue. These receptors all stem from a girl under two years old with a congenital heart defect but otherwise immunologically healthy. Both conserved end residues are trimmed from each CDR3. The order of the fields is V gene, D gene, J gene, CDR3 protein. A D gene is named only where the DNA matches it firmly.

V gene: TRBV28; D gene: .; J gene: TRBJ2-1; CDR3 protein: ASSLSHFNRNNEQF
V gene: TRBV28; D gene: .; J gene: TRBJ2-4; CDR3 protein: ASSLWGTKNIQY
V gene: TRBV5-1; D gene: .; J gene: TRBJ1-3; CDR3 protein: ASSGPTTPFSGNTIY
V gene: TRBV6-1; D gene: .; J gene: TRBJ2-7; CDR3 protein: ASRGGHYEQY
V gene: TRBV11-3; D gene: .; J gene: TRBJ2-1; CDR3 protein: ASSLQPGSNEQF
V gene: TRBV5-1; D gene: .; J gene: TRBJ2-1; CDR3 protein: ASGPHYRDGGEQF
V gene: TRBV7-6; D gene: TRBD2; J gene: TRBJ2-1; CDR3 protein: ASSRPPGLARANEQF
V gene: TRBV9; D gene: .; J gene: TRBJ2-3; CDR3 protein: ASSSSPNTQY
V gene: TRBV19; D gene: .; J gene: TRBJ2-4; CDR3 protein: ASRGGGGQSIQY
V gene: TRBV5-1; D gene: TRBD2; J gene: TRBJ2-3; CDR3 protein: ASSAPGLAGGRTDTQY
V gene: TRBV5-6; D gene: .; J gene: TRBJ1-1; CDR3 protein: ASSTRGKMNTEAF
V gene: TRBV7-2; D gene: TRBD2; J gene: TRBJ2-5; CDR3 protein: ASSFSSGYQETQY